Below are 26 T cell receptor beta chains sequenced from a single sample in a study of cytomegalovirus exposure and HLA in healthy donors. A multiplex PCR was run with 60 Vbeta primers and 13 Jbeta primers. Libraries were prepared by immunoSEQ multiplex PCR; TCRdb keeps only in-frame clonotypes and omits some of them. Found here are over 150,000 clones, approximately 73% of them singletons; the top ten hold roughly 5.2%. The sequenced sample was PBMCs. These receptors were collected from a woman aged 18-29 years in good health and CMV-seropositive.

The genes are TRBV5-6 and TRBJ2-7; D gene uncertain. Per the germline V gene, CDR1 is SGHDT and CDR2 is YYEEEE. The CDR3 runs to 13 residues. The V and J ends lost 5 bases and 5 bases respectively, with 14 bases between them. The CDR3 sequence: CASSTRYLDEQYF. CDR3 coding DNA: TGTGCCAGCAGTACCCGGTACTTAGACGAGCAGTACTTC.

The rearrangement uses TRBV19 and TRBJ2-1; TRBD2 might be the D (5 bases). Per the germline V gene, CDR1 is LNHDA and CDR2 is SQIVND (reference sequence). The V end lost 7 bases, the J end lost 7 bases, and 20 bases lay between the germline ends. The CDR3 totals 15 residues. The CDR3: CASIPSSDSGNEQFF. Written as DNA, the CDR3 is TGTGCCAGTATCCCCAGCAGCGATTCGGGGAATGAGCAGTTCTTC.

The CDR3 coding sequence is TGTGCCAGCACCAGAGGTGGAGGGATTCGAAATGAGCAGTTCTTC. Translating gives CASTRGGGIRNEQFF. The chain couples TRBV6-5 to TRBJ2-1; a possible D gene is TRBD2 (6 bases). Per the germline V gene, CDR1 is MNHEY and CDR2 is SVGAGI. Trimming left V 7 bases short and J 7 bases short, with 20 bases between. This CDR3 region has 15 residues.

This clone was seen a handful of times. CDR3 bases: TGCGCCAGCAGCCAAGCGCCCGGGACTAATCAGCCCCAGCATTTT. Its protein is CASSQAPGTNQPQHF. The V call is TRBV4-1, the J call TRBJ1-5, with D perhaps TRBD1 (5 bases). This CDR3 is 15 amino acids long. Germline assignment: CDR1 MGHRA and CDR2 YSYEKL. The V end was cut by 1 base, the J end by 4 bases, with 11 bases between.

The rearrangement joins TRBV2 to TRBJ1-2, with D perhaps TRBD1 (5 bases). Trimming pared 4 bases from V and 3 bases from J, leaving 9 bases between. The CDR3 runs 13 residues. CDR1 and CDR2 (germline): SNHLY, FYNNEI. The CDR3 is CASSGLQDYGYTF. CDR3 bases: TGTGCCAGCAGTGGTTTACAGGACTATGGCTACACCTTC.

This clone was recorded a few times. The gene calls are TRBV25-1 and TRBJ1-1; 8 nucleotides line up with TRBD1. V lost 7 bases to trimming and J lost 7 bases; unmatched junction nucleotides: 8. The germline V gene has CDR1 MGHDK and CDR2 SYGVNS. This CDR3 region has 13 residues. The CDR3 protein is CASKRGQAFEAFF. For the CDR3, the DNA is TGTGCCAGCAAGAGGGGACAGGCGTTTGAAGCTTTCTTT.

CDR3 bases: TGTGCCAGCAAGGGTCAGGGTGCCTCACCCCTCCACTTT. This encodes CASKGQGASPLHF. The chain combines TRBV2 with TRBJ1-6; maybe TRBD1 (5 bases). Trimming stripped 7 bases from V and 10 bases from J, with 14 bases between. This CDR3 contains 13 residues. In germline, CDR1 is SNHLY, CDR2 FYNNEI.

The J gene is TRBJ1-1, the V gene TRBV25-1, with a possible D match to TRBD1 (6 bases). The CDR3 runs to 13 residues. V lost 6 bases and J lost 1, with 9 bases in between. Germline V gene sequence: CDR1 MGHDK, CDR2 SYGVNS. The DNA for the CDR3 is TGTGCCAGCAGCTTGACAGGGAACACTGAAGCTTTCTTT. It yields the protein CASSLTGNTEAFF.

The rearrangement links TRBV4-3 to TRBJ1-4; D ambiguous. Trimming took off 0 bases at V and 0 bases at J, with 26 bases between the two ends. The germline gives CDR1 LGHNA, CDR2 YSLEER. The CDR3 is made up of 22 amino acids. CDR3 region: CASSQELSAGFVSAATNEKLFF. DNA for the CDR3: TGCGCCAGCAGCCAAGAGCTGTCGGCGGGGTTCGTGTCGGCCGCAACTAATGAAAAACTGTTTTTT.

The table lists this clone with a count of one. J is TRBJ2-7 and V is TRBV4-1; possible D gene TRBD1, 6 bases. Germline V gives CDR1 MGHRA, CDR2 YSYEKL. The CDR3 has 12 residues. V gave up 5 bases and J gave up 6 bases, with 11 bases separating them. This CDR3 reads CASSETGIEQYF. CDR3 DNA: TGCGCCAGCAGCGAAACAGGGATCGAGCAGTACTTC.

The rearrangement uses TRBV7-9 and TRBJ1-6; the D is unclear. V was cut by 5 bases and J by 8 bases, with 13 bases left in between. The germline V gene encodes CDR1 SEHNR and CDR2 FQNEAQ (reference sequence). The CDR3 length is 14 residues. The CDR3 coding sequence is TGTGCCAGCAGCCCCGACACGGTTTATTCACCCCTCCACTTT. This translates into CASSPDTVYSPLHF.

The V and J genes are TRBV7-2 and TRBJ1-3; the D gene is possibly TRBD1 (5 bases). Trimming stripped 1 base from V and 2 bases from J, with 9 bases between. The CDR3 spans 15 residues. Germline CDR1 SGHTA, CDR2 FQGNSA. The DNA of the CDR3 is TGTGCCAGCAGCTTAGTGGGGGGGGCTGGAAACACCATATATTTT. As protein: CASSLVGGAGNTIYF.

J is TRBJ1-3 and V is TRBV6-1; D unclear. The germline V gene has CDR1 MNHNS and CDR2 SASEGT. The CDR3 totals 18 residues. Trimming took 1 base from V and 0 from J, leaving 16 bases between them. The CDR3 loop reads CASSEGLGGFSSGNTIYF. CDR3 in DNA: TGTGCCAGCAGTGAAGGATTAGGAGGGTTTAGCTCTGGAAACACCATATATTTT.

The chain has TRBV7-9 and TRBJ1-2, with 7 positions matching TRBD1. The J segment lost 8 bases and the V segment lost 5 bases, leaving 11 bases of the junction unmatched. The germline V gene encodes CDR1 SEHNR and CDR2 FQNEAQ (reference sequence). The CDR3 contains 14 residues. The DNA for the CDR3 is TGTGCCAGCAGCGTATTTAAGGGGGCGGCCGGCTACACCTTC. Amino acids: CASSVFKGAAGYTF.

The genes are TRBV7-2 and TRBJ1-3; possibly TRBD1 for D (5 bases). From germline, CDR1 is SGHTA and CDR2 FQGNSA. The CDR3 is 15 residues long. V was pared by 4 bases and J by 0 bases, with 10 bases between. CDR3 in DNA: TGTGCCAGCAGCTCCGGACACAACTCTGGAAACACCATATATTTT. Translating it yields CASSSGHNSGNTIYF. Looking up the rest from reference TRBV7-2 and TRBJ1-3 gives the full variable domain: GAGVSQSPSNKVTEKGKDVELRCDPISGHTALYWYRQSLGQGLEFLIYFQGNSAPDKSGLPSDRFSAERTGGSVSTLTIQRTQQEDSAVYLCASSSGHNSGNTIYFGEGSWLTVV.

The chain joins TRBV18 to TRBJ1-1; 10 nucleotides align to TRBD1. Germline values: CDR1 KGHSH, CDR2 LQKENI. After removal of 5 bases from V and 6 bases from J, the junction contained 6 bases not matched to a gene. This CDR3 has 14 residues. CDR3 DNA: TGTGCCAGCTCAAACCGGGACAGGGGCGCTGAAGCTTTCTTT. Protein: CASSNRDRGAEAFF.

This clone was seen a handful of times. The chain combines TRBV15 with TRBJ2-3; D is possibly TRBD2 (7 bases). Trimming removed 3 bases at V and 0 bases at J, with 16 bases between. Germline-derived CDR1 and CDR2 are LNHNV and YYDKDF (reference sequence). This CDR3 region has 17 residues. The CDR3: CATSREGGPLSTDTQYF. CDR3 nucleotides: TGTGCCACCAGCAGGGAGGGGGGGCCCCTAAGCACAGATACGCAGTATTTT.

This chain connects TRBV5-4 to TRBJ1-2, with D perhaps TRBD1 (6 bases). The V and J ends lost 4 bases and 5 bases respectively, with 21 bases between them. This CDR3 has 16 residues. Germline CDR1 reads SGHNT; CDR2 reads YYREEE (reference sequence). The CDR3 sequence: CASSLLGQPNLYGYTF. The CDR3 coding sequence is TGTGCCAGCAGCCTTCTGGGACAACCCAACCTTTATGGCTACACCTTC.

This clone turned up a few times. Here the CDR3 reads CASSVDEGLAGTDTQYF. CDR3 DNA: TGTGCCAGCAGCGTAGATGAGGGACTAGCGGGGACAGATACGCAGTATTTT. V usage is TRBV9 and J usage is TRBJ2-3, with TRBD2 identical over 13 bases. V dropped 0 bases and J dropped 3; count of bases not matched to a gene: 4. Germline-derived CDR1 and CDR2 are SGDLS and YYNGEE. This CDR3 is 17 amino acids long.

This clone has a handful of counts. The chain carries TRBV18 and TRBJ2-1; 13 bases map to TRBD2. This CDR3 has 17 amino acids. The trim removed 2 bases at V and 0 bases at J, leaving 1 base unmatched. Germline values: CDR1 KGHSH, CDR2 LQKENI. DNA for the CDR3: TGTGCCAGCTCACCAAGGACTAGCGGGGGCTCCTACAATGAGCAGTTCTTC. Translated: CASSPRTSGGSYNEQFF.

The gene calls are TRBV7-2 and TRBJ1-6, with 8 bases identical to TRBD1. Germline assignment: CDR1 SGHTA and CDR2 FQGNSA. The CDR3 contains 16 residues. V trimming: 5 bases; J trimming: 2 bases; junction bases outside the gene matches: 5. CDR3 nucleotides: TGTGCCAGCAGCCCTGGACAGGGCGCCTATAATTCACCCCTCCACTTT. Its protein is CASSPGQGAYNSPLHF.

V is TRBV7-2 and J is TRBJ2-3; TRBD2 matches 7 bases. V lost 1 base and J lost 5; bases outside the gene matches: 12. CDR1 is SGHTA and CDR2 is FQGNSA in the germline V gene. The CDR3 runs 17 residues. Written as DNA, the CDR3 is TGTGCCAGCAGCTTAGTCCCCAGCGGGGCAGGGAGAGATACGCAGTATTTT. This gives the protein CASSLVPSGAGRDTQYF. Looking up the rest from reference TRBV7-2 and TRBJ2-3 gives the full variable domain: GAGVSQSPSNKVTEKGKDVELRCDPISGHTALYWYRQSLGQGLEFLIYFQGNSAPDKSGLPSDRFSAERTGGSVSTLTIQRTQQEDSAVYLCASSLVPSGAGRDTQYFGPGTRLTVL.

This chain links TRBV2 with TRBJ1-6, with D unclear. V shed 8 bases and J shed 8 bases, with 13 bases lying between them. CDR3 length: 13 amino acids. Germline V gives CDR1 SNHLY, CDR2 FYNNEI. Here the CDR3 reads CASARESDSPLHF. CDR3 bases: TGTGCCAGCGCGAGGGAATCGGATTCACCCCTCCACTTT.

The chain couples TRBV7-2 to TRBJ1-3; D possibly corresponds to TRBD1 (5 bases). Trimming left V 3 bases short and J 0 bases short, with 9 bases between. CDR3 length equals 15 residues. Germline V lookup: CDR1 SGHTA, CDR2 FQGNSA. CDR3 DNA: TGTGCCAGCAGCTTCGACAGCCTCTCTGGAAACACCATATATTTT. Translation: CASSFDSLSGNTIYF.

V gene TRBV19 combines with J gene TRBJ2-1, with TRBD2 as a possible D gene (5 bases). Trimming cost V 6 bases and J 9 bases, with 15 bases left between them. The CDR3 loop spans 13 amino acids. The V gene's germline CDR1 is LNHDA and CDR2 SQIVND (reference sequence). The CDR3, as DNA: TGTGCCAGTAGCAAGCGGTCTAGTGGTGAGCAGTTCTTC. It codes for CASSKRSSGEQFF. The complete variable domain, with remaining parts taken from reference TRBV19 and TRBJ2-1, reads DGGITQSPKYLFRKEGQNVTLSCEQNLNHDAMYWYRQDPGQGLRLIYYSQIVNDFQKGDIAEGYSVSREKKESFPLTVTSAQKNPTAFYLCASSKRSSGEQFFGPGTRLTVL.

Regarding this clone: Mismatch with germline at one junction end may stem from a read error. The rearrangement links TRBV20-1 to TRBJ2-4; 7 nucleotides agree with TRBD2. The CDR3 spans 11 residues. CDR1 DFQATT and CDR2 SNEGSKA come from the germline V gene (reference sequence). The CDR3 protein is CSAPGTTDIRF. The CDR3 DNA reads TGCAGTGCTCCCGGGACTACCGATATTCGGTTC.